This T cell receptor beta chain was found in a study of neoadjuvant anti-PD-1 for oral cavity cancer (dated by TCRdb to the early 2020s). Broadly, across the study: Three to four biweekly doses of nivolumab at 3 mg/kg were mostly administered to patients before curative-intent surgical resection. Patients without progression received a fourth nivolumab dose around day 43 and underwent definitive surgical resection on days 50-56. Patients with complete response, partial response or stable disease by RECIST 1.1 were defined as responders, whereas patients with progression were defined as non-responders. The parent correlative cohort included roughly 13 patients, with an approximately 33% response rate.

A word on this clone: Its antigen is currently not known. One base away there is no much larger clone; base qualities are not given.

For deep sequencing of PBMC libraries, mostly about 480 ng of input genomic DNA was used, and six replicates were run per sample. TCRbeta libraries were prepared with the immunoSEQ hsTCRbeta kit according to the manufacturer's instructions. The completed libraries were mixed into a single pool at 3 nM, then sequenced with an Illumina NovaSeq 6000 S4 flow cell. Concerning the study's data processing: Raw data preprocessing and quality control were performed with the immunoSEQ Analyzer. The analysis was limited to productive rearrangements, and each clonotype was defined by a unique CDR3 amino acid sequence. Repertoire clonality was estimated as the Gini-Simpson index, which was calculated using the R package tcR. Student's t test was used to compare Gini indices, while Pearson correlation assessed associations with tumor size change. The table was pulled from immuneACCESS by TCRdb, which kept in-frame rearrangements only. Such tables lose some clones; where checked, under half of the loss comes from unresolved V genes, and the rest has no known cause. V, J and clone size reflect that table, while D and trimming were determined from the DNA. The table for this sample lists approximately 68,000 clones; roughly 90% of them were counted only once. More than 2.5% of the sample is taken by the ten largest.

The time point label, read with the paper, signifies: after neoadjuvant nivolumab, at surgical resection. The patients had newly diagnosed stage II-IVA oral cavity squamous cell carcinoma and had not received any prior systemic or radiation treatment. Everyone in the cohort had locally advanced, HPV-negative oral cavity squamous cell carcinoma. Peripheral blood mononuclear cells were analyzed directly and were not maintained or expanded in culture. Samples came from a longitudinal correlative study of a single-arm phase II trial of neoadjuvant nivolumab in oral cavity squamous cell carcinoma. Subject-matched pre- and post-treatment PBMCs and tumors from three responders and three non-responders underwent genomic DNA-based TCRbeta sequencing. Peripheral blood mononuclear cells were collected once before nivolumab treatment and again after treatment, at the time of surgery. Genomic DNA was isolated from PBMCs using the Maxwell RSC DNA from Cells kit.

From a lookup of the germline V gene (reference sequence), CDR1 and CDR2 are SSHAT and FNYEAQ. The CDR3 holds 16 amino acids from the cysteine to the phenylalanine. CDR3 DNA only is kept here, 48 bases in frame from base 1. Trimming leaves V shorter by 1 base and J shorter by 4 bases, with the junction holding 5 bases beyond the gene matches. General study outcomes and caveats: Only three patients per response group were included in the TCR analyses, and larger cohorts for validation were called for by the authors. After neoadjuvant nivolumab, T cell clonality (Gini index) in PBMCs was significantly higher in non-responders than in responders. Higher pretreatment blood Treg/Th17 ratios correlated with both higher pretreatment blood TCRbeta clonality and lower post-treatment tumor TCRbeta clonality.

This receptor chain uses TRBV7-7 and TRBJ2-3, with 10 bases aligning to TRBD2. Sequencing used PBMCs, obtained after nivolumab (anti-PD-1) treatment. The TCR originated in a person aged 40-85 years with oral cavity squamous cell carcinoma. The CDR3: CASSLGSSGSADTQYF. Read as DNA, the sequence is TGTGCCAGCAGCTTAGGATCTAGCGGGAGCGCAGATACGCAGTATTTT.